The rows below give T cell receptor beta chains drawn from one sample of a study of blood T cell repertoires in COVID-19. Using immunoSEQ multiplex PCR, the repertoire was profiled, and TCRdb retains in-frame clones only, with some absent. This repertoire shows about 330,000 clones, about 91% found once; its top ten account for around 8.9%. Sequencing input: peripheral blood. These receptors all stem from a man aged 25-45 years with COVID-19, enrolled during active disease. Both conserved end residues are part of each CDR3. D genes are given only for firm matches. Expanded clones get a size class; other rows say once, few or many, or leave the size out.

V gene	clone size	D gene	J gene	CDR3 DNA	CDR3 protein
TRBV7-9	-	TRBD1	TRBJ1-2	TGTGCCAGCAGCTTCGCAGGGGGCGCGGAAGGCTACACCTTC	CASSFAGGAEGYTF
TRBV7-3	-	-	TRBJ2-1	TGTGCCAGCAGCTTTGGGAGCGATTACAATGAGCAGTTCTTC	CASSFGSDYNEQFF
TRBV27	-	-	TRBJ1-1	TGTGCCAGCAGTTTATATGGAGAGATCAACACTGAAGCTTTCTTT	CASSLYGEINTEAFF
TRBV7-2	-	TRBD1	TRBJ2-1	TGTGCCAGCAGCTTGGACAGGCTACACAATGAGCAGTTCTTC	CASSLDRLHNEQFF
TRBV6-5	few	TRBD2	TRBJ2-3	TGTGCCAGCCGAGAGCGGGGGGCGGATACGCAGTATTTT	CASRERGADTQYF
TRBV5-4	-	TRBD1	TRBJ1-2	TGTGCCAGCAGCTCGCCCGACAGGGACTATGGCTACACCTTC	CASSSPDRDYGYTF
TRBV7-9	-	TRBD1	TRBJ2-7	TGTGCCAGCAGCTTAGGCCCTTGGGACAGGGGGTACGAGCAGTACTTC	CASSLGPWDRGYEQYF
TRBV11-2	-	TRBD2	TRBJ2-5	TGTGCCAGCAGCTTAGGCCCAGCGGGAGTAGGAGAGACCCAGTACTTC	CASSLGPAGVGETQYF
TRBV5-8	-	-	TRBJ1-1	TGTGCCAGCAGCTTTAACGGCAGGGTGAACACTGAAGCTTTCTTT	CASSFNGRVNTEAFF
TRBV20-1	few	-	TRBJ2-1	TGCAGTGCTAGTCCTAGCGCGGCTTACGGGAATGAGCAGTTCTTC	CSASPSAAYGNEQFF
TRBV27	-	-	TRBJ2-6	TGTGCCAGCAGTTTAGGACACCTCAACGTCCTGACTTTC	CASSLGHLNVLTF
TRBV5-4	few	TRBD1	TRBJ2-1	TGTGCCAGCAGCTGGTTCGACAGGGGCTCCTACAATGAGCAGTTCTTC	CASSWFDRGSYNEQFF
TRBV30	-	-	TRBJ1-2	TGTGCCTGGAGTCAAGGGAGGCTGTATGGCTACACCTTC	CAWSQGRLYGYTF
TRBV5-1	-	TRBD1	TRBJ1-4	TGCGCCAGCAGCGGACAGGGGCTAAAGGATGAAAAACTGTTTTTT	CASSGQGLKDEKLFF
TRBV19	few	TRBD1	TRBJ1-1	TGTGCCAGTAGTATGGCCGGGACAGTGAACACTGAAGCTTTCTTT	CASSMAGTVNTEAFF
TRBV6-5	once	TRBD1	TRBJ1-5	TGTGCCAGCAGCCGCCAGGGGGGCAATCAGCCCCAGCATTTT	CASSRQGGNQPQHF
TRBV28	-	TRBD1	TRBJ1-4	TGTGCCAGCAGTCCCCCGGGACAGTCCCTTGAAAAACTGTTTTTT	CASSPPGQSLEKLFF
TRBV10-3	-	-	TRBJ2-7	TGTGCCATCAGGAGCCGGGGTAACTCCTACGAGCAGTACTTC	CAIRSRGNSYEQYF
TRBV10-3	-	-	TRBJ2-6	TGTGCCATCAAAAAAGGGACTGGCTTAGGGGCCAACGTCCTGACTTTC	CAIKKGTGLGANVLTF
TRBV18	-	TRBD1	TRBJ2-3	TGTGCCAGCTCATCACTGACAGGGGGGAACACAGATACGCAGTATTTT	CASSSLTGGNTDTQYF
TRBV14	-	-	TRBJ2-2	TGTGCCAGCAGCCAAGATTATGGAGGGGACCTCACCGGGGAGCTGTTTTTT	CASSQDYGGDLTGELFF
TRBV5-4	-	-	TRBJ2-1	TGTGCCAGCAGCTTTACAGAATACAATGAGCAGTTCTTC	CASSFTEYNEQFF
TRBV7-9	few	TRBD1	TRBJ2-7	TGTGCCAGCAGCCGAACCGGGACAGGAGGGTCCTCCTACGAGCAGTACTTC	CASSRTGTGGSSYEQYF
TRBV6-2/TRBV6-3	once	TRBD2	TRBJ2-7	TGTGCCAGCAGTATAGCGGGAGGGCCTCTGGAGCAGTACTTC	CASSIAGGPLEQYF
TRBV7-9	few	-	TRBJ1-1	TGTGCCAGCAGCTTTGGGGCTCTCGAAGAAGCTTTCTTT	CASSFGALEEAFF
TRBV27	-	-	TRBJ2-1	TGTGCCAGCAGTTTATCGGCCCACTCCTACAATGAGCAGTTCTTC	CASSLSAHSYNEQFF
TRBV7-9	few	-	TRBJ1-1	TGTGCCAGCAGCTTCAAGGGGGACACTGAAGCTTTCTTT	CASSFKGDTEAFF
TRBV6-1	-	TRBD1	TRBJ2-1	TGTGCCAGCAGTGACGACAGGGTCGGCCACAATGAGCAGTTCTTC	CASSDDRVGHNEQFF
TRBV5-4	-	-	TRBJ1-2	TGTGCCAGCAGCGTGGACCGATGGGCGCCCATCCTGGTTTATGGCTACACCTTC	CASSVDRWAPILVYGYTF
TRBV25-1	few	-	TRBJ1-4	TGTGCCAGCAGTGAAAACAGTGTCGGTGAAAAACTGTTTTTT	CASSENSVGEKLFF
TRBV24-1	once	TRBD2	TRBJ2-5	TGTGCCACCAGTGACCCGCGACTAGCGGGCCAAGAGACCCAGTACTTC	CATSDPRLAGQETQYF
TRBV19	once	-	TRBJ1-1	TGTGCCAGTAGTATGGCTCATCGGGGTTTCTTGAACACTGAAGCTTTCTTT	CASSMAHRGFLNTEAFF
TRBV6-2/TRBV6-3	-	-	TRBJ2-1	TGTGCCAGCCGTTATAGTACTGAGCAGTTCTTC	CASRYSTEQFF
TRBV10-3	-	TRBD2	TRBJ2-7	TGTGCCATCAGGAGGACTAGCGGGACCGGCTCCTACGAGCAGTACTTC	CAIRRTSGTGSYEQYF
TRBV5-1	-	-	TRBJ2-1	TGCGCCAGCAGCTTGGGTGCAGGGGTCTCCTACAATGAGCAGTTCTTC	CASSLGAGVSYNEQFF
TRBV19	-	TRBD2	TRBJ2-1	TGTGCCAGTAGCATGGGCGGGAGGGCCTATGAGCAGTTCTTC	CASSMGGRAYEQFF
TRBV25-1	-	TRBD1	TRBJ1-1	TGTGCCAGCAGTGGATGGACAGGGGGCTACGCTGAAGCTTTCTTT	CASSGWTGGYAEAFF
TRBV7-9	few	-	TRBJ2-3	TGTGCCAGCATGGTCAGGGGACACGGTTCCCATACGCAGTATTTT	CASMVRGHGSHTQYF
TRBV13	-	TRBD2	TRBJ2-7	TGTGCCAGCAGCTTTGGGACTAGGTTCTACGAGCAGTACTTC	CASSFGTRFYEQYF
TRBV5-1	few	-	TRBJ2-1	TGCGCCAGCAGCTTGGCCGGGGAGAATGCCTACAATGAGCAGTTCTTC	CASSLAGENAYNEQFF
TRBV6-6	-	TRBD1	TRBJ1-1	TGTGCCAGCAGTGGGCCCGACAGGGGGAGGGCTGAAGCTTTCTTT	CASSGPDRGRAEAFF
TRBV5-1	-	TRBD1	TRBJ1-1	TGCGCCAGCAGCTCGGGACAGGATGGGACTGAAGCTTTCTTT	CASSSGQDGTEAFF
TRBV18	-	TRBD1	TRBJ2-2	TGTGCCAGCTCACCTCGGACAGGACGGAACACCGGGGAGCTGTTTTTT	CASSPRTGRNTGELFF
TRBV18	-	TRBD1	TRBJ1-2	TGTGCCAGCTCACGAAGTGGACAGGGAATAGGGGCTAACTATGGCTACACCTTC	CASSRSGQGIGANYGYTF
TRBV2	-	-	TRBJ2-7	TGTGCTCCCCCGGTCGGCGAGCAGTACTTC	CAPPVGEQYF
TRBV7-2	-	TRBD2	TRBJ2-2	TGTGCCAGCAGACGGACTAGCGGGAGAAACACCGGGGAGCTGTTTTTT	CASRRTSGRNTGELFF
TRBV18	-	TRBD2	TRBJ2-7	TGTGCCAGCTCACCACCCCCCTCGGGAGGCGAGCAGTACTTC	CASSPPPSGGEQYF
TRBV12-3/TRBV12-4	-	-	TRBJ2-7	TGTGCCAGCAGTCCCACAGACGAGCAGTACTTC	CASSPTDEQYF
TRBV28	-	TRBD1	TRBJ2-5	TGTGCCAGCAGTCGAGGGACAGTATCAGGGGAGACCCAGTACTTC	CASSRGTVSGETQYF
TRBV25-1	-	-	TRBJ1-1	TGTGCCAGCAGTGAACGTAGGGTGAGAGGACTCAACACTGAAGCTTTCTTT	CASSERRVRGLNTEAFF